The 14 T cell receptor beta chains below all came from one sample that was sequenced in a study of shared clonotypes between healthy human individuals. Measured with immunoSEQ multiplex PCR; TCRdb has only the in-frame clones, and not every one. The sample carries around 2.5 million clones, roughly 93% recorded once. Source material: naive CD4+ T cells from PBMCs. The subset: CD45RA+ positively selected. These receptors were obtained from a man between 18 and 35 years old in good health. Some clones in this sample may be carry-over from other donors' samples.

In DNA, the CDR3 is TGTGCCAGCACCTCGACGGGCTATGGCTACACCTTC. It codes for CASTSTGYGYTF. The V gene is TRBV28, the J gene TRBJ1-2; no clear D. Trimming left V 7 bases short and J 4 bases short, with 10 bases between. The CDR3 length is 12 residues. The germline V gene has CDR1 MDHEN and CDR2 SYDVKM.

V and J are TRBV6-6 and TRBJ2-3, with D hard to call. V shed 7 bases and J shed 2 bases, with 10 bases lying between them. The germline CDR1 and CDR2 sequences are MNHNY and SVGAGI (reference sequence). CDR3 size: 13 residues. CDR3 region: CASNGQYTDTQYF. The CDR3 DNA reads as TGTGCCAGCAACGGGCAATACACAGATACGCAGTATTTT.

This chain connects TRBV30 to TRBJ2-1; 7 nucleotides agree with TRBD2. This CDR3 contains 14 residues. Per the germline V gene, CDR1 is GTSNPN and CDR2 is SVGIG (reference sequence). The junction had 5 bases not matched to a gene; V was cut back by 4 bases and J by 2 bases. This CDR3 reads CAWKSGTTYNEQFF. The CDR3 region has the DNA TGTGCCTGGAAGAGCGGGACCACCTACAATGAGCAGTTCTTC.

The chain uses TRBV7-2 and TRBJ1-6; maybe TRBD1 (5 bases). The CDR3 length is 16 residues. The germline V gene encodes CDR1 SGHTA and CDR2 FQGNSA. Trimming cost V 2 bases and J 7 bases, with 15 bases left between them. CDR3 residues: CASSLLGGATNSPLHF. The CDR3 region has the DNA TGTGCCAGCAGCTTACTTGGAGGGGCCACAAATTCACCCCTCCACTTT.

The chain employs TRBV5-8 and TRBJ1-2; the match to TRBD1 covers 10 bases. There are 17 residues in the CDR3. Germline V gene lookup returns CDR1 SGHTS and CDR2 YDEGEE. V was pared by 4 bases and J by 1 base, with 10 bases of the junction left unmatched. The CDR3 sequence is CASSRGTGVPVNYGYTF. The CDR3 DNA reads as TGTGCCAGCAGCCGTGGGACAGGGGTACCAGTTAACTATGGCTACACCTTC.

This CDR3 reads CASSIGLAEYNEQFF. DNA of the CDR3: TGTGCCAGCAGTATAGGACTAGCGGAATACAATGAGCAGTTCTTC. This chain uses TRBV5-8 with TRBJ2-1; TRBD2 agrees at 10 bases. V shed 5 bases, J shed 4 bases, and the junction held 6 bases outside the gene matches. The CDR3 is made up of 15 amino acids. Germline V gene sequence: CDR1 SGHTS, CDR2 YDEGEE.

The V and J genes are TRBV7-9 and TRBJ2-1; 10 bases are shared with TRBD2. Germline trimming cut 1 base from V and 3 bases from J; bases unmatched to any gene: 3. The length of the CDR3 is 16 residues. Germline assignment: CDR1 SEHNR and CDR2 FQNEAQ (reference sequence). The CDR3 sequence is CASSLGLAGVYNEQFF. As DNA, the CDR3 is TGTGCCAGCAGCTTAGGCCTAGCGGGAGTCTACAATGAGCAGTTCTTC.

This sequence joins TRBV30 and TRBJ2-7; 8 nucleotides align to TRBD1. The CDR3 runs 14 residues. Germline trimming cut 2 bases from V and 4 bases from J; bases unmatched to any gene: 7. Germline values: CDR1 GTSNPN, CDR2 SVGIG (reference sequence). The CDR3 coding sequence is TGTGCCTGGAGTCCCCAGGGGGCAATTTACGAGCAGTACTTC. This sequence encodes CAWSPQGAIYEQYF.

The chain has TRBV11-2 and TRBJ2-7; 12 bases map to TRBD2. Per germline, CDR1 SGHAT and CDR2 FQNNGV. CDR3 size: 18 residues. V gave up 2 bases and J gave up 2 bases; unmatched junction bases: 10. The CDR3 loop reads CASSLRLAGETWAYEQYF. CDR3 nucleotides: TGTGCCAGCAGCTTAAGACTAGCGGGAGAGACCTGGGCCTACGAGCAGTACTTC.

This chain uses TRBV5-8 with TRBJ2-7, with 14 bases that match TRBD2. The germline CDR1 and CDR2 sequences are SGHTS and YDEGEE. V gave up 3 bases and J gave up 5 bases; unmatched junction bases: 4. CDR3 length: 15 residues. This CDR3 is CASSSGLAGVDEQYF. The CDR3 DNA reads as TGTGCCAGCAGCTCGGGACTAGCGGGAGTGGACGAGCAGTACTTC.

The V and J genes are TRBV6-5 and TRBJ1-4; the D is unclear. Germline V gene data show CDR1 as MNHEY and CDR2 as SVGAGI. The CDR3 has 15 residues. Trimming pared 0 bases from V and 7 bases from J, leaving 12 bases between. The CDR3: CASSYSGLASEKLFF. The CDR3 nucleotides read TGTGCCAGCAGTTACTCGGGGTTGGCGAGTGAAAAACTGTTTTTT.

The CDR3 sequence is CASRYRANYGYTF. In DNA, the CDR3 is TGTGCCAGCAGATACAGGGCTAACTATGGCTACACCTTC. This sequence joins TRBV27 and TRBJ1-2, with D perhaps TRBD1 (6 bases). Trimming shortened V by 6 bases and J by 0 bases, and 8 bases separated the two germline ends. The CDR3 length is 13 residues. The germline V gene encodes CDR1 MNHEY and CDR2 SMNVEV (reference sequence).

This chain joins TRBV7-7 and TRBJ2-3, with D perhaps matching TRBD1 (5 bases). The CDR3 runs to 14 residues. Trimming pared 3 bases from V and 2 bases from J, leaving 9 bases between. Germline V gene lookup returns CDR1 SSHAT and CDR2 FNYEAQ (reference sequence). CDR3 region: CASSLGQPTDTQYF. CDR3 bases: TGTGCCAGCAGCTTGGGGCAGCCCACAGATACGCAGTATTTT.

This sequence joins TRBV19 and TRBJ1-4; D is undetermined. V was trimmed by 7 bases and J by 8 bases, leaving 20 bases between them. The CDR3 length is 15 residues. Germline CDR1 is LNHDA and CDR2 is SQIVND (reference sequence). The CDR3 bases are TGTGCCAGTACTATGAGGCCAGTCGGTATCGAAAAACTGTTTTTT. This sequence encodes CASTMRPVGIEKLFF.